This T cell receptor (beta chain) appears in the sequencing data of a study of cytotoxic CD8 clonotypes in ibrutinib-treated CLL. For the study at large: Partial responders around 24, complete 2; roughly 12 progressed and some 15 stayed in remission by median roughly 70 months.

Regarding the study as a whole: Public clonotypes occurred uncommonly; on treatment, they contracted or remained stable.

In regard to this clone: The target antigen is unknown.

Here immunoSEQ multiplex PCR was the method, and the copy in TCRdb shows in-frame clones only, minus some. The data contain about 300,000 clones, around 77% of them singletons. Trimming removed 5 bases from V and 1 base from J, with 14 bases in between. From germline, CDR1 is SGHRS and CDR2 YFSETQ. The CDR3 length is 15 residues. The sample in question was PBMCs, obtained at disease progression, from a patient treated with ibrutinib. The V call is TRBV5-1, the J call TRBJ2-3; D call uncertain. The receptor's source is a human donor with chronic lymphocytic leukemia. The CDR3 is CASRRVAGGTDTQYF. DNA for the CDR3: TGCGCCAGCAGAAGGGTGGCAGGAGGCACAGATACGCAGTATTTT. The full variable domain, its missing parts supplied by reference TRBV5-1 and TRBJ2-3, is KAGVTQTPRYLIKTRGQQVTLSCSPISGHRSVSWYQQTPGQGLQFLFEYFSETQRNKGNFPGRFSGRQFSNSRSEMNVSTLELGDSALYLCASRRVAGGTDTQYFGPGTRLTVL.